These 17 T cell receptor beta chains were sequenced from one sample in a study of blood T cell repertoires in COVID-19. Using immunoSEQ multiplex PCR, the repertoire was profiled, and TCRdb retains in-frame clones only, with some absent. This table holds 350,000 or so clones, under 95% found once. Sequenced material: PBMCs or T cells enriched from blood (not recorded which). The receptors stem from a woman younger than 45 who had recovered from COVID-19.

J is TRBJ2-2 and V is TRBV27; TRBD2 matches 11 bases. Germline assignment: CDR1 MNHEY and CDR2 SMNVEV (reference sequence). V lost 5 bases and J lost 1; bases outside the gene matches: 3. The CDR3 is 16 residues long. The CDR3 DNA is TGTGCCAGCAGTCTGGGACTAGCGGAGAACACCGGGGAGCTGTTTTTT. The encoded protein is CASSLGLAENTGELFF.

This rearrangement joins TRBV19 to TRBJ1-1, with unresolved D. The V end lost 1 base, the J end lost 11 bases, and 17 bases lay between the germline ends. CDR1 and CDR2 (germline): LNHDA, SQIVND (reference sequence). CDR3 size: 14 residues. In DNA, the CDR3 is TGTGCCAGTAGTATAGGGACTGACGGTCGTGACGCTTTCTTT. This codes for CASSIGTDGRDAFF.

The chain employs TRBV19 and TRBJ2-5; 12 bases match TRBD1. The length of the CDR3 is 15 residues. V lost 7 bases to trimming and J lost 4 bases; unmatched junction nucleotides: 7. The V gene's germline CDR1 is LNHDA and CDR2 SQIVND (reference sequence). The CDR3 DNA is TGTGCCAGTAATGCCGGGACAGGGGGCGTAGAGACCCAGTACTTC. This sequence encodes CASNAGTGGVETQYF.

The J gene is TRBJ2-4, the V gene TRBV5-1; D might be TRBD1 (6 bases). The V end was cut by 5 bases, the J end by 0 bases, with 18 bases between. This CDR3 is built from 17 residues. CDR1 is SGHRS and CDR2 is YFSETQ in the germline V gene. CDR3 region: CASRTGTTPVAKNIQYF. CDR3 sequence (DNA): TGCGCCAGCAGAACCGGGACAACGCCGGTAGCCAAAAACATTCAGTACTTC. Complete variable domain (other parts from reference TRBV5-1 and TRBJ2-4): KAGVTQTPRYLIKTRGQQVTLSCSPISGHRSVSWYQQTPGQGLQFLFEYFSETQRNKGNFPGRFSGRQFSNSRSEMNVSTLELGDSALYLCASRTGTTPVAKNIQYFGAGTRLSVL.

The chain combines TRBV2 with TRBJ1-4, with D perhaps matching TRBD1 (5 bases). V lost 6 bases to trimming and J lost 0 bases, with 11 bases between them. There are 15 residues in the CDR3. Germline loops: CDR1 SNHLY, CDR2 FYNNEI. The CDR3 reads CASSETGPTNEKLFF. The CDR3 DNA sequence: TGTGCCAGCAGCGAAACAGGTCCAACTAATGAAAAACTGTTTTTT.

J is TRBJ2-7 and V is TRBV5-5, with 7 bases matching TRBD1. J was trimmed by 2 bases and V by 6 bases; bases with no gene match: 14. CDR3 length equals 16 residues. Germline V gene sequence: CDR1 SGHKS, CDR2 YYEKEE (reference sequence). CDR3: CASTKLAWDSTYEQYF. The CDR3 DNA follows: TGTGCCAGCACCAAATTAGCCTGGGACAGTACCTACGAGCAGTACTTC.

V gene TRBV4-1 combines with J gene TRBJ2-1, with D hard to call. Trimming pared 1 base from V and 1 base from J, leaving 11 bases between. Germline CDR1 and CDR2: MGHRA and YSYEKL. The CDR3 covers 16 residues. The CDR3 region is CASSQGRLASYNEQFF. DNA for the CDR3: TGCGCCAGCAGCCAAGGAAGACTGGCTTCCTACAATGAGCAGTTCTTC.

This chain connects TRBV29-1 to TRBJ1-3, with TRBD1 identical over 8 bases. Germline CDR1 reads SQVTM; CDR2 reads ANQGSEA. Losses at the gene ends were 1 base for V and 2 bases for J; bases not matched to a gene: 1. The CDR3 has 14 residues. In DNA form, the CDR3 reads TGCAGCGTTGAAGGGACAGGGACTGGAAACACCATATATTTT. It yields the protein CSVEGTGTGNTIYF.

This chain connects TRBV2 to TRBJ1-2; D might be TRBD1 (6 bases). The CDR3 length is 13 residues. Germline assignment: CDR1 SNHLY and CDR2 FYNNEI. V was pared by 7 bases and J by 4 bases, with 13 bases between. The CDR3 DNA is TGTGCCAGCACCGGCGACAGGACCTATGGCTACACCTTC. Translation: CASTGDRTYGYTF.

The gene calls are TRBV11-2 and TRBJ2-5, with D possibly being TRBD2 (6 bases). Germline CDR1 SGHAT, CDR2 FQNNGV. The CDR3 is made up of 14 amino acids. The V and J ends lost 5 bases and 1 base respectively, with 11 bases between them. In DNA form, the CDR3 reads TGTGCCAGCAGCCGGGACTCGCCCCAAGAGACCCAGTACTTC. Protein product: CASSRDSPQETQYF.

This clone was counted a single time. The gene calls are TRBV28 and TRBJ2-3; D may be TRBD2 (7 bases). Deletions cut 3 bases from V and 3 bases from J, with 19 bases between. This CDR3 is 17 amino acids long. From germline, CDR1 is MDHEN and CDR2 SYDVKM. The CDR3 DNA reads TGTGCCAGCAGTTTGTTTGGGGGGGCAGGGTGGACAGATACGCAGTATTTT. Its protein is CASSLFGGAGWTDTQYF.

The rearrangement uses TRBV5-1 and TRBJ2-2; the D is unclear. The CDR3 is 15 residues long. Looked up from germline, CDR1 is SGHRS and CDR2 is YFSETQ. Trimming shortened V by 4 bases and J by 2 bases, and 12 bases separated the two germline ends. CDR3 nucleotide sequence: TGCGCCAGCAGCCAACAAACTACTAACACCGGGGAGCTGTTTTTT. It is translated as CASSQQTTNTGELFF.

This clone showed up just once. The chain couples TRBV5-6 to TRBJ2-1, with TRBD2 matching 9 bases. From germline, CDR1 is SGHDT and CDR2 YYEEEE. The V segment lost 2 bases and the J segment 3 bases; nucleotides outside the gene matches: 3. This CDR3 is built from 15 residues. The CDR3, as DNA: TGTGCCAGCAGCTTCGGTAGCGGGAGCTACAATGAGCAGTTCTTC. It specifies CASSFGSGSYNEQFF.

The CDR3 DNA reads TGTGCCAGCAGTTACTCGACCGGGACTAGCGGGAGATTATCCTACGAGCAGTACTTC. Translation: CASSYSTGTSGRLSYEQYF. The chain is built from TRBV6-2 or TRBV6-3 and TRBJ2-7; 14 positions agree with TRBD2. The CDR3 spans 19 residues. V was clipped by 0 bases and J by 1 base; unmatched bases: 8. In germline, CDR1 is MNHEY, CDR2 SVGEGT.

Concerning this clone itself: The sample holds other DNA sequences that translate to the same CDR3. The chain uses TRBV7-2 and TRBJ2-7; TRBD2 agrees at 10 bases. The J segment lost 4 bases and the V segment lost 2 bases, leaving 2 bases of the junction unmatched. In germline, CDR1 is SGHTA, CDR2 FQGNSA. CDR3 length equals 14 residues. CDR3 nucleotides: TGTGCCAGCAGCTTAAGCGGGGGGGCGTACGAGCAGTACTTC. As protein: CASSLSGGAYEQYF.

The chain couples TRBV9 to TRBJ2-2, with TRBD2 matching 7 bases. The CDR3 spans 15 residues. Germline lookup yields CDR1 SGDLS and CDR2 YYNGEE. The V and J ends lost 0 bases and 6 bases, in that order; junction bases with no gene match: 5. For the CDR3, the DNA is TGTGCCAGCAGCGTAGGAGGGCTAGCGGCCGGGGAGCTGTTTTTT. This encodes CASSVGGLAAGELFF.

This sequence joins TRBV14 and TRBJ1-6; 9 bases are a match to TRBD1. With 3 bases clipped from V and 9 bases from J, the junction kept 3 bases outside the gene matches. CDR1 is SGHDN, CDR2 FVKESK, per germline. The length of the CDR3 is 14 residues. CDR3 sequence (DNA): TGTGCCAGCAGCCATCGGACAGGGGCTTCACCCCTCCACTTT. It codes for CASSHRTGASPLHF. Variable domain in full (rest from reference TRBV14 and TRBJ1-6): EAGVTQFPSHSVIEKGQTVTLRCDPISGHDNLYWYRRVMGKEIKFLLHFVKESKQDESGMPNNRFLAERTGGTYSTLKVQPAELEDSGVYFCASSHRTGASPLHFGNGTRLTVT.